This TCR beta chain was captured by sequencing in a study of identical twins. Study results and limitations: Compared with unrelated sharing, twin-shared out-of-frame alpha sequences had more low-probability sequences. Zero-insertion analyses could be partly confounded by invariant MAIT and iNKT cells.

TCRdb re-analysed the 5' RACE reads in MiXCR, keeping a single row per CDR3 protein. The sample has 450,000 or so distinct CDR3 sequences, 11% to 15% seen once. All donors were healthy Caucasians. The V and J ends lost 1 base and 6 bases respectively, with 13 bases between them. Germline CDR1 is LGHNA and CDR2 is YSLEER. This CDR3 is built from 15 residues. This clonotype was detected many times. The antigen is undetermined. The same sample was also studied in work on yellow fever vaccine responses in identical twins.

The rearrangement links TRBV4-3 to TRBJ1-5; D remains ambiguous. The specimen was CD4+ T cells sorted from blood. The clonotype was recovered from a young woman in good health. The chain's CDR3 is CASSQGEVLGQPQHF. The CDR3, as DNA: TGCGCCAGCAGCCAAGGAGAGGTCCTCGGTCAGCCCCAGCATTTT.